Each of the 24 T cell receptor beta chains below was sequenced from the same sample in a study of radiotherapy plus CTLA-4 blockade in lung cancer. This table comes from immunoSEQ multiplex PCR, and its TCRdb copy is limited to in-frame clones, with some not included. Of roughly 77,000 clones listed, 70% to 80% are singletons. The sample in question was peripheral blood, obtained from a patient treated with radiotherapy plus ipilimumab. The receptors shown here come from a human donor with non-small cell lung cancer whose response to radiotherapy plus ipilimumab could not be evaluated.

The V and J genes are TRBV6-1 and TRBJ1-5; D remains ambiguous. CDR1 and CDR2 from the germline V gene are MNHNS and SASEGT. The CDR3 is 13 residues long. V was cut by 3 bases and J by 4 bases, with 7 bases left in between. The CDR3 DNA follows: TGTGCCAGCAGTGAGGGAGGAAATCAGCCCCAGCATTTT. As protein: CASSEGGNQPQHF.

This clone was seen only once. V is TRBV30 and J is TRBJ1-1; D remains unclear. CDR1 GTSNPN and CDR2 SVGIG come from the germline V gene (reference sequence). Trimming removed 2 bases at V and 8 bases at J, with 9 bases between. The CDR3 runs 11 residues. This CDR3 reads CAWSSSVEAFF. The CDR3 DNA sequence: TGTGCCTGGAGTTCTTCAGTAGAAGCTTTCTTT.

V usage is TRBV5-8 and J usage is TRBJ1-2; TRBD1 agrees at 8 bases. V lost 1 base and J lost 4; bases outside the gene matches: 3. The V gene's germline CDR1 is SGHTS and CDR2 YDEGEE. The CDR3 is 14 amino acids. The CDR3 sequence is CASSLTGGRYGYTF. In DNA, the CDR3 is TGTGCCAGCAGCTTGACAGGGGGTCGCTATGGCTACACCTTC.

The V gene is TRBV5-1, the J gene TRBJ1-2, with a weak D call TRBD1 (6 bases). Germline V gene sequence: CDR1 SGHRS, CDR2 YFSETQ. V was cut by 0 bases and J by 3 bases, with 9 bases left in between. The CDR3 has 14 amino acids. This CDR3 reads CASSLAGDDYGYTF. The DNA for the CDR3 is TGCGCCAGCAGCTTGGCAGGGGACGACTATGGCTACACCTTC.

This clone occurred a few times. The V gene is TRBV10-2, the J gene TRBJ1-1; TRBD1 agrees at 8 bases. Germline values: CDR1 WSHSY, CDR2 SAAADI. V was clipped by 0 bases and J by 11 bases; unmatched bases: 2. The CDR3 runs to 12 residues. The DNA of the CDR3 is TGCGCCAGCAGTGAGTCGACAGGGGTCGCTTTCTTT. Translated, it gives CASSESTGVAFF.

The rearrangement joins TRBV5-1 to TRBJ1-1, with 7 bases matching TRBD1. Germline assignment: CDR1 SGHRS and CDR2 YFSETQ. This CDR3 is built from 14 residues. V dropped 0 bases and J dropped 4; count of bases not matched to a gene: 3. The CDR3 here is CASSLAAGGTEAFF. For the CDR3, the DNA is TGCGCCAGCAGCTTGGCCGCAGGGGGCACTGAAGCTTTCTTT. The variable domain in full, with the rest retrieved from reference TRBV5-1 and TRBJ1-1, is KAGVTQTPRYLIKTRGQQVTLSCSPISGHRSVSWYQQTPGQGLQFLFEYFSETQRNKGNFPGRFSGRQFSNSRSEMNVSTLELGDSALYLCASSLAAGGTEAFFGQGTRLTVV.

The chain links TRBV19 to TRBJ2-5, with 11 bases fitting TRBD2. Trimming removed 6 bases from V and 7 bases from J; junction bases left unmatched: 7. This CDR3 has 14 residues. Per the germline V gene, CDR1 is LNHDA and CDR2 is SQIVND (reference sequence). For the CDR3, the DNA is TGTGCCAGTAGCGAACTAGCGGGAGTTGCGACCCAGTACTTC. It is translated as CASSELAGVATQYF. Supplemented by reference TRBV19 and TRBJ2-5, the full variable domain reads DGGITQSPKYLFRKEGQNVTLSCEQNLNHDAMYWYRQDPGQGLRLIYYSQIVNDFQKGDIAEGYSVSREKKESFPLTVTSAQKNPTAFYLCASSELAGVATQYFGPGTRLLVL.

J is TRBJ2-3 and V is TRBV18; 7 bases match TRBD2. Germline CDR1 is KGHSH and CDR2 is LQKENI. With V trimmed by 0 bases and J by 3 bases, 6 bases remained unmatched. There are 16 residues in the CDR3. The CDR3 DNA reads TGTGCCAGCTCACCACCGGCTAGCGGTGGGACAGATACGCAGTATTTT. This translates into CASSPPASGGTDTQYF.

The chain links TRBV6-1 to TRBJ2-7; D may be TRBD2 (7 bases). The CDR3 has 15 amino acids. Germline lookup yields CDR1 MNHNS and CDR2 SASEGT. Trimming removed 1 base from V and 3 bases from J, with 13 bases in between. The CDR3: CASSEGGGRVYEQYF. The CDR3 DNA sequence: TGTGCCAGCAGTGAAGGGGGGGGCCGGGTCTACGAGCAGTACTTC.

The chain carries TRBV5-8 and TRBJ1-2; TRBD1 matches at 8 bases. Germline CDR1 is SGHTS and CDR2 is YDEGEE. This CDR3 contains 12 residues. J was trimmed by 8 bases and V by 4 bases; bases with no gene match: 4. DNA for the CDR3: TGTGCCAGCAGCCTTACAGGGGGGGGCTACACCTTC. Translated, it gives CASSLTGGGYTF. Full variable domain (remainder filled in from reference TRBV5-8 and TRBJ1-2): EAGVTQSPTHLIKTRGQQATLRCSPISGHTSVYWYQQALGLGLQFLLWYDEGEERNRGNFPPRFSGRQFPNYSSELNVNALELEDSALYLCASSLTGGGYTFGSGTRLTVV.

The chain is built from TRBV7-2 and TRBJ2-3; 8 bases line up with TRBD2. V lost 2 bases and J lost 5; bases outside the gene matches: 6. Germline V gene data show CDR1 as SGHTA and CDR2 as FQGNSA. The CDR3 has 15 residues. DNA for the CDR3: TGTGCCAGCAGCTTAAGTTCGGGAGGGATAGATACGCAGTATTTT. It is translated as CASSLSSGGIDTQYF.

CDR3 sequence reads: CASSPDRNSYEQYF. CDR3 nucleotide sequence: TGTGCCAGCTCACCAGACAGGAATTCCTACGAGCAGTACTTC. The V call is TRBV18, the J call TRBJ2-7, with D tentatively TRBD1 (6 bases). V dropped 2 bases and J dropped 1 base, with 9 bases sitting between them. From germline, CDR1 is KGHSH and CDR2 LQKENI. The CDR3 length is 14 residues.

The chain has TRBV20-1 and TRBJ2-5, with D unclear. The germline gives CDR1 DFQATT, CDR2 SNEGSKA (reference sequence). The CDR3 sequence is 11 residues long. Trimming shortened V by 3 bases and J by 1 base, and 3 bases separated the two germline ends. The CDR3 is CSASFQETQYF. CDR3 sequence (DNA): TGCAGTGCTAGCTTCCAAGAGACCCAGTACTTC.

J is TRBJ2-3 and V is TRBV15; TRBD2 is a possible D gene (6 bases). CDR3 length: 18 amino acids. Germline-derived CDR1 and CDR2 are LNHNV and YYDKDF (reference sequence). Trimming took off 0 bases at V and 0 bases at J, with 16 bases between the two ends. As DNA, the CDR3 is TGTGCCACCAGCAGAGATCAGCGGGTAGGGAGGAGCACAGATACGCAGTATTTT. Its protein product is CATSRDQRVGRSTDTQYF.

V usage is TRBV6-5 and J usage is TRBJ1-1, with a weak D call TRBD1 (5 bases). Trimming cost V 6 bases and J 10 bases, with 15 bases left between them. This CDR3 spans 12 amino acids. The germline V gene has CDR1 MNHEY and CDR2 SVGAGI. This CDR3 is CASRRDSEGAFF. CDR3 nucleotide sequence: TGTGCCAGCAGAAGGGACTCCGAGGGAGCTTTCTTT.

The chain couples TRBV28 to TRBJ1-3, with D tentatively TRBD1 (5 bases). V lost 7 bases to trimming and J lost 0 bases, with 19 bases between them. Germline V lookup: CDR1 MDHEN, CDR2 SYDVKM. CDR3 size: 17 residues. CDR3 coding DNA: TGTGCCAGCACCAAATCACCGGGACTGATCTCTGGAAACACCATATATTTT. It specifies CASTKSPGLISGNTIYF.

This clone was observed a few times. The V call is TRBV7-9, the J call TRBJ2-7; 9 bases are shared with TRBD1. The V gene end was trimmed by 5 bases and the J gene end by 2 bases; junction bases not matched to a gene: 10. This CDR3 region has 16 residues. Per the germline V gene, CDR1 is SEHNR and CDR2 is FQNEAQ (reference sequence). The CDR3 DNA reads TGTGCCAGCAGCACAACAGGACAGGGGTACGCCTACGAGCAGTACTTC. Translation: CASSTTGQGYAYEQYF.

The chain is built from TRBV19 and TRBJ2-4, with D possibly TRBD1 on 5 matching bases. V was shortened by 7 bases and J by 7 bases, with 20 bases between the two germline ends. The CDR3 runs 15 residues. The germline CDR1 and CDR2 sequences are LNHDA and SQIVND (reference sequence). Written as DNA, the CDR3 is TGTGCCAGTACCCCATCCTTTGAAGGGGCGAACATTCAGTACTTC. Translating gives CASTPSFEGANIQYF.

A few counts support this clone. The chain recombines TRBV19 with TRBJ1-1, with 11 nucleotides matching TRBD1. This CDR3 spans 16 amino acids. Germline V lookup: CDR1 LNHDA, CDR2 SQIVND (reference sequence). Unmatched junction bases numbered 9, after V lost 5 bases and J lost 4 bases. CDR3 coding DNA: TGTGCCAGTAGTGCCCTACTCGGGACAGGGGGCACTGAAGCTTTCTTT. Translated: CASSALLGTGGTEAFF. Full variable domain (remainder filled in from reference TRBV19 and TRBJ1-1): DGGITQSPKYLFRKEGQNVTLSCEQNLNHDAMYWYRQDPGQGLRLIYYSQIVNDFQKGDIAEGYSVSREKKESFPLTVTSAQKNPTAFYLCASSALLGTGGTEAFFGQGTRLTVV.

CDR3 nucleotides: TGTGCCAGCAGCCCACGTTGGGAACAGGGGAGGAACACTGAAGCTTTCTTT. This gives the protein CASSPRWEQGRNTEAFF. V is TRBV7-8 and J is TRBJ1-1; 7 nucleotides line up with TRBD1. Germline lookup yields CDR1 SGHVS and CDR2 FQNEAQ. This CDR3 contains 17 residues. With V trimmed by 5 bases and J by 1 base, 13 bases remained unmatched.

This chain uses TRBV5-4 with TRBJ2-4; 8 bases agree with TRBD2. The germline gives CDR1 SGHNT, CDR2 YYREEE (reference sequence). The CDR3 runs to 13 residues. Trimming at V came to 4 bases and at J to 10 bases, leaving 7 bases not matched to a gene. The CDR3 spells CASSTDPGGIQYF. CDR3 nucleotides: TGTGCCAGCAGCACCGATCCGGGGGGGATTCAGTACTTC. Combining the CDR3 with reference TRBV5-4 and TRBJ2-4 gives the whole variable domain ETGVTQSPTHLIKTRGQQVTLRCSSQSGHNTVSWYQQALGQGPQFIFQYYREEENGRGNFPPRFSGLQFPNYSSELNVNALELDDSALYLCASSTDPGGIQYFGAGTRLSVL.

The rearrangement uses TRBV11-3 and TRBJ1-1; 9 nucleotides line up with TRBD1. Unmatched junction bases numbered 8, after V lost 5 bases and J lost 1 base. The germline CDR1 and CDR2 sequences are SGHNT and YENEEA. CDR3 length: 16 residues. The CDR3 DNA is TGTGCCAGCAGCCCAGGGACAGGGCTAGGGAACACTGAAGCTTTCTTT. Protein sequence: CASSPGTGLGNTEAFF.

This chain joins TRBV18 and TRBJ1-2, with 11 bases fitting TRBD1. The CDR3 runs 14 residues. The V gene end was trimmed by 5 bases and the J gene end by 8 bases; junction bases not matched to a gene: 7. Germline V gene lookup returns CDR1 KGHSH and CDR2 LQKENI. DNA for the CDR3: TGTGCCAGCTCAGAAGGACAGGGGGCGCGGGGCTACACCTTC. Its translation is CASSEGQGARGYTF.

The V gene is TRBV5-8, the J gene TRBJ1-1, with D possibly matching TRBD1 (6 bases). The V gene lost 3 bases and the J gene lost 0 bases, with 12 bases spanning the gap. CDR1 and CDR2 from the germline V gene are SGHTS and YDEGEE. The CDR3 sequence is 15 residues long. DNA for the CDR3: TGTGCCAGCAGCTGGCAGGGGTATGTGAACACTGAAGCTTTCTTT. Its translation: CASSWQGYVNTEAFF. Full variable domain (missing parts from reference TRBV5-8 and TRBJ1-1): EAGVTQSPTHLIKTRGQQATLRCSPISGHTSVYWYQQALGLGLQFLLWYDEGEERNRGNFPPRFSGRQFPNYSSELNVNALELEDSALYLCASSWQGYVNTEAFFGQGTRLTVV.